These T cell receptor beta chains were read from a single sample in a study of vaccination and CD4 T cells after COVID-19. These receptors have no known antigen. TCRdb independently ran MiXCR on the PCR reads; one entry per CDR3 protein. The sample includes some 8,000 distinct CDR3 sequences, roughly a fifth of them seen just once. The material was CD4+ T cells from blood, cultured in vitro, obtained after SARS-CoV-2 vaccination. These receptors all come from a human donor who had recovered from COVID-19. Each CDR3 is given with its conserved first and last residue. Fields, in order: clone size, J gene, D gene, V gene, CDR3 DNA, CDR3 protein. D genes are given only for firm matches. Some rows mark clone size as missing; the rest say once, few, many or name a class of expanded clone.

clone size: medium-sized
J gene: TRBJ1-2
D gene: TRBD1
V gene: TRBV28
CDR3 DNA: TGTGCCAGCAGACCACAGGGGGCTCGGGGCTACACCTTC
CDR3 protein: CASRPQGARGYTF

clone size: few
J gene: TRBJ2-7
D gene: TRBD2
V gene: TRBV28
CDR3 DNA: TGTGCCACCGAGACTAGCGGGAGACCCTACGAGCAGTACTTC
CDR3 protein: CATETSGRPYEQYF

clone size: .
J gene: TRBJ2-2
D gene: .
V gene: TRBV27
CDR3 DNA: TGTGCCAGCAGTTTATATGGCTACGGAGCCGCCGGGGAGCTGTTTTTT
CDR3 protein: CASSLYGYGAAGELFF

clone size: few
J gene: TRBJ1-1
D gene: .
V gene: TRBV7-6
CDR3 DNA: TGTGCCAGCAGCGGATACAGGGATGGTGAAGCTTTCTTT
CDR3 protein: CASSGYRDGEAFF

clone size: medium-sized
J gene: TRBJ2-3
D gene: TRBD2
V gene: TRBV7-9
CDR3 DNA: TGTGCCAGCAGCTCGGCGGGGGGTGGAACAGATACGCAGTATTTT
CDR3 protein: CASSSAGGGTDTQYF

clone size: few
J gene: TRBJ1-1
D gene: .
V gene: TRBV7-9
CDR3 DNA: TGTGCCAGCACCTCCCGGCAGGGAATGAACACTGAAGCTTTCTTT
CDR3 protein: CASTSRQGMNTEAFF

clone size: .
J gene: TRBJ2-7
D gene: TRBD2
V gene: TRBV28
CDR3 DNA: TGTGCCAGCAGTTCGCCCGAGACTAGCAGGCGAGTGCAGTACTTC
CDR3 protein: CASSSPETSRRVQYF

clone size: .
J gene: TRBJ1-1
D gene: TRBD1
V gene: TRBV5-6
CDR3 DNA: TGTGCCAGCAGCCCGGTTGGGACAGGGAGGTCTGAAGCTTTCTTT
CDR3 protein: CASSPVGTGRSEAFF

clone size: .
J gene: TRBJ1-1
D gene: .
V gene: TRBV5-1
CDR3 DNA: TGCGCCAGCAGCTTTTCAGGGAGTCATGAAGCTTTCTTT
CDR3 protein: CASSFSGSHEAFF

clone size: many
J gene: TRBJ1-6
D gene: .
V gene: TRBV6-2/TRBV6-3
CDR3 DNA: TGTGCCAGCACCAGGCAGGGTAATTCACCCCTCCACTTT
CDR3 protein: CASTRQGNSPLHF

clone size: medium-sized
J gene: TRBJ1-2
D gene: .
V gene: TRBV12-3/TRBV12-4
CDR3 DNA: TGTGCCAGCAACCTAGACGGATGGGGAGCAAATGGCTACACCTTC
CDR3 protein: CASNLDGWGANGYTF

clone size: .
J gene: TRBJ1-2
D gene: .
V gene: TRBV12-3/TRBV12-4
CDR3 DNA: TGTGCCAGCAGTTTGCGCCAGGGAGGTAACTATGGCTACACCTTC
CDR3 protein: CASSLRQGGNYGYTF

clone size: medium-sized
J gene: TRBJ2-2
D gene: TRBD2
V gene: TRBV10-3
CDR3 DNA: TGTGCCATCAGACCGGGACTAGAGAACACCGGGGAGCTGTTTTTT
CDR3 protein: CAIRPGLENTGELFF

clone size: .
J gene: TRBJ1-2
D gene: .
V gene: TRBV4-2
CDR3 DNA: TGTGCCAGCAGCGACACCTCAGGGTACGGCTACACCTTC
CDR3 protein: CASSDTSGYGYTF

clone size: medium-sized
J gene: TRBJ2-7
D gene: .
V gene: TRBV7-2
CDR3 DNA: TGTGCCAGCAGCTTAATCTACAGCTCGGATCGCGAGCAGTACTTC
CDR3 protein: CASSLIYSSDREQYF

clone size: .
J gene: TRBJ2-3
D gene: TRBD2
V gene: TRBV4-1
CDR3 DNA: TGCGCCAGCAGCCAAGGGGTGGTCGGGCTAGCGGGCGATACGCAGTATTTT
CDR3 protein: CASSQGVVGLAGDTQYF

clone size: few
J gene: TRBJ1-5
D gene: TRBD1
V gene: TRBV28
CDR3 DNA: TGTGCCAGCAGTTTACAGGGGGTTCAGCCCCAGCATTTT
CDR3 protein: CASSLQGVQPQHF

clone size: few
J gene: TRBJ1-1
D gene: .
V gene: TRBV20-1
CDR3 DNA: TGCAGTGCTAGAGATCCGTCCGGGGGAAAGGGGGACACTGAAGCTTTCTTT
CDR3 protein: CSARDPSGGKGDTEAFF

clone size: .
J gene: TRBJ2-5
D gene: .
V gene: TRBV7-3
CDR3 DNA: TGTGCCAGCAGCTCCCGACGCGAAGAGACCCAGTACTTC
CDR3 protein: CASSSRREETQYF

clone size: medium-sized
J gene: TRBJ2-7
D gene: TRBD2
V gene: TRBV7-2
CDR3 DNA: TGTGCCAGCAAAGGACTAGCGTCGAACGAGCAGTACTTC
CDR3 protein: CASKGLASNEQYF

clone size: many
J gene: TRBJ1-1
D gene: .
V gene: TRBV24-1
CDR3 DNA: TGTGCCACCAGTGATCGCAGGGAGAGACGAGCTTTCTTT
CDR3 protein: CATSDRRERRAFF

clone size: .
J gene: TRBJ2-3
D gene: TRBD2
V gene: TRBV28
CDR3 DNA: TGTGCCAGCAGTTTAGGAGGGACTACCATGGATACGCAGTATTTT
CDR3 protein: CASSLGGTTMDTQYF

clone size: few
J gene: TRBJ1-5
D gene: .
V gene: TRBV2
CDR3 DNA: TGTGCCAGCAGTGTCAGATTGAATCAGCCCCAGCATTTT
CDR3 protein: CASSVRLNQPQHF

clone size: .
J gene: TRBJ2-7
D gene: .
V gene: TRBV29-1
CDR3 DNA: TGCAGCGTTGGGGCGACGACCTCCGAGCAGTACTTC
CDR3 protein: CSVGATTSEQYF

clone size: medium-sized
J gene: TRBJ1-5
D gene: TRBD1
V gene: TRBV6-1
CDR3 DNA: TGTGCCATCTACGACAGGGGCAATCAGCCCCAGCATTTT
CDR3 protein: CAIYDRGNQPQHF

clone size: many
J gene: TRBJ1-6
D gene: .
V gene: TRBV6-1
CDR3 DNA: TGTGCCAGCAGTGACAGGGAGAATTCACCCCTCCACTTT
CDR3 protein: CASSDRENSPLHF

clone size: medium-sized
J gene: TRBJ1-6
D gene: TRBD1
V gene: TRBV20-1
CDR3 DNA: TGCAGTGTGTACCGGGGACAGGGAACTTCACCCCTCCACTTT
CDR3 protein: CSVYRGQGTSPLHF

clone size: many
J gene: TRBJ2-6
D gene: .
V gene: TRBV24-1
CDR3 DNA: TGTGCCACCAGTGGTAGGGATGCTGGGGCCAACGTCCTGACTTTC
CDR3 protein: CATSGRDAGANVLTF

clone size: .
J gene: TRBJ2-1
D gene: .
V gene: TRBV6-4
CDR3 DNA: TGTGCCAGCAGTGACAGGGACTACAATGAGCAGTTCTTC
CDR3 protein: CASSDRDYNEQFF

clone size: large
J gene: TRBJ1-6
D gene: TRBD1
V gene: TRBV28
CDR3 DNA: TGTGCCAGCAGTTTCTCACAGGGGACGGGAAATTCACCCCTCCACTTT
CDR3 protein: CASSFSQGTGNSPLHF

clone size: .
J gene: TRBJ1-1
D gene: .
V gene: TRBV21-1
CDR3 DNA: TGTGCCAGCAGCAAACGAGTGGACGGGAACACTGAAGCTTTCTTT
CDR3 protein: CASSKRVDGNTEAFF

clone size: .
J gene: TRBJ2-1
D gene: .
V gene: TRBV6-1
CDR3 DNA: TGTGCCAGCAGCGATCCGGGCTACAATGAGCAGTTCTTC
CDR3 protein: CASSDPGYNEQFF

clone size: .
J gene: TRBJ1-5
D gene: .
V gene: TRBV2
CDR3 DNA: TGTGCCAGCAGTCCGGACGGGAATCAGCCCCAGCATTTT
CDR3 protein: CASSPDGNQPQHF

clone size: once
J gene: TRBJ2-7
D gene: TRBD1
V gene: TRBV5-1
CDR3 DNA: TGCGCCAGCAGCTTGATGCCCGGTGGTCAGGGGGCCTACGAGCAGTACTTC
CDR3 protein: CASSLMPGGQGAYEQYF

clone size: medium-sized
J gene: TRBJ1-5
D gene: TRBD1
V gene: TRBV6-1
CDR3 DNA: TGTGCCAGCAGGCAACAGGGGAATAGCAATCAGCCCCAGCATTTT
CDR3 protein: CASRQQGNSNQPQHF

clone size: .
J gene: TRBJ2-2
D gene: TRBD1
V gene: TRBV5-1
CDR3 DNA: TGCGCCAGCAGCTACTCCGCAGGGGGGAACACCGGGGAGCTGTTTTTT
CDR3 protein: CASSYSAGGNTGELFF

clone size: .
J gene: TRBJ2-1
D gene: TRBD2
V gene: TRBV11-3
CDR3 DNA: TGTGCCAGCAGCTTAGGTACTAGCGGGGGGGGATACAATGAGCAGTTCTTC
CDR3 protein: CASSLGTSGGGYNEQFF

clone size: medium-sized
J gene: TRBJ1-2
D gene: TRBD1
V gene: TRBV6-5
CDR3 DNA: TGTGCCAGCAGTTACTCAGGACAGGGTAACTATGGCTACACCTTC
CDR3 protein: CASSYSGQGNYGYTF

clone size: many
J gene: TRBJ1-3
D gene: .
V gene: TRBV6-1
CDR3 DNA: TGTGCCAGCGGGACCCAGCAGGGAAACACCATATATTTT
CDR3 protein: CASGTQQGNTIYF

clone size: .
J gene: TRBJ2-3
D gene: .
V gene: TRBV6-5
CDR3 DNA: TGTGCCAGCAGTTACTCGAAACAGACCGTGGGGCGCGGTGGAGATACGCAGTATTTT
CDR3 protein: CASSYSKQTVGRGGDTQYF

clone size: .
J gene: TRBJ1-3
D gene: .
V gene: TRBV6-5
CDR3 DNA: TGTGCCAGCAGTTACGAAATGACCACCATATATTTT
CDR3 protein: CASSYEMTTIYF

clone size: few
J gene: TRBJ2-3
D gene: TRBD2
V gene: TRBV6-5
CDR3 DNA: TGTGCCAGCAGTTCACTAGCGGGGGGGGATACGCAGTATTTT
CDR3 protein: CASSSLAGGDTQYF

clone size: few
J gene: TRBJ1-2
D gene: .
V gene: TRBV25-1
CDR3 DNA: TGTGCCAGCAGTGATGGTTGGCAGGGTGTTGGCTACACCTTC
CDR3 protein: CASSDGWQGVGYTF

clone size: .
J gene: TRBJ1-1
D gene: .
V gene: TRBV6-2/TRBV6-3
CDR3 DNA: TGTGCCAGCAGTCAGGTGTACACTGAAGCTTTCTTT
CDR3 protein: CASSQVYTEAFF

clone size: medium-sized
J gene: TRBJ2-5
D gene: .
V gene: TRBV20-1
CDR3 DNA: TGCAGTGCTAGAAGGGGGACGGTACAAGAGACCCAGTACTTC
CDR3 protein: CSARRGTVQETQYF

clone size: .
J gene: TRBJ1-1
D gene: TRBD1
V gene: TRBV5-1
CDR3 DNA: TGCGCCAGCAGCTTATTTGGACAGGGAGACACTGAAGCTTTCTTT
CDR3 protein: CASSLFGQGDTEAFF

clone size: many
J gene: TRBJ2-6
D gene: .
V gene: TRBV7-8
CDR3 DNA: TGTGCCAGCTGCCTTGACGCGGGTCGCTCTGGGGCCAACGTCCTGACTTTC
CDR3 protein: CASCLDAGRSGANVLTF